This T cell receptor (beta chain) was obtained from a study of T cells in localized non-small cell lung cancer. Broader study findings: Adjacent uninvolved lung tissue had the highest T cell clonality, exceeding tumor. The study sequenced only one region of the tumor. As a result, intratumor heterogeneity could not be excluded and remains possible.

Between the trimmed V and J ends, which lost 0 bases and 0 bases, there was a span of 8 bases. The CDR3 consists of 15 residues. Germline CDR1 reads SGHRS; CDR2 reads YFSETQ. Only in-frame clones appear in the TCRdb table, and some are missing; sequencing was by immunoSEQ multiplex PCR. The sample lists fewer than 25,000 clones, around 88% occurring once. With respect to this clone: The antigen is undetermined.

The chain uses TRBV5-1 and TRBJ2-3, with TRBD2 as a possible D gene (6 bases). The specimen was peripheral blood, collected before any cancer treatment. The source of this sequence is a male donor aged 60 or over with stage II squamous cell lung carcinoma. This CDR3 is CASSLEGRSTDTQYF. The CDR3 nucleotides read TGCGCCAGCAGCTTGGAGGGGAGGAGCACAGATACGCAGTATTTT.